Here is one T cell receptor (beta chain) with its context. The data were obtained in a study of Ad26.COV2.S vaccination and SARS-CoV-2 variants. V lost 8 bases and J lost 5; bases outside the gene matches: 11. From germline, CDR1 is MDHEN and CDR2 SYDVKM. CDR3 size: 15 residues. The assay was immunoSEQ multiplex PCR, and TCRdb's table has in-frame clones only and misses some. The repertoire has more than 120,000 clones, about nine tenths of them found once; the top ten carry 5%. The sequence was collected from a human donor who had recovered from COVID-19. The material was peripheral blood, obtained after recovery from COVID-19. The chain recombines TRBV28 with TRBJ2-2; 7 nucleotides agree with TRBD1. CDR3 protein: CASRITGAGTGELFF. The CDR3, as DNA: TGTGCCAGCCGTATTACAGGGGCAGGTACCGGGGAGCTGTTTTTT.